What follows describes a single TCR beta chain. What it binds is not known. The sample is drawn from a study of CD8 T cells in ankylosing spondylitis. Regarding the study as a whole: Made up of eight highly homologous variants, a TCR beta motif appeared characteristic of ankylosing spondylitis blood. Significantly higher representation of disease-linked clones was reported for matched ankylosing spondylitis synovial fluid.

The germline V gene encodes CDR1 LGHNA and CDR2 YSLEER. The V and J ends lost 3 bases and 7 bases respectively, with 12 bases between them. There are 13 residues in the CDR3. Generation of TCR beta libraries employed quantitative 5'-RACE incorporating molecular barcodes. Each CDR3 protein is one row after TCRdb ran MiXCR on the 5' RACE reads. This table holds some 330,000 distinct CDR3 sequences, around 8% found once. The sample consisted of blood, either unsorted or a sorted T cell fraction (not recorded which). The chain combines TRBV4-3 with TRBJ1-1, with a weak D call TRBD1 (5 bases). This sequence was found in a male donor with ankylosing spondylitis. CDR3 DNA sequence: TGCGCCAGCAGCCAGGGGGACGGCGATGAAGCTTTCTTT. It is translated as CASSQGDGDEAFF.